A single T cell receptor (beta chain) is shown here with its context. Its cognate antigen has yet to be identified. Per-base qualities were not stored, and no clone one base away is much larger. This sample was included in a study of blood T cells in healthy people across ages (dated by TCRdb to about 2015). Turning to the overall study: In model experiments, template switching captured roughly one uniquely barcoded TCR beta cDNA molecule for every two T cells. To track age-related changes in TCR beta repertoire diversity, the study relied on deep sequencing normalized with unique cDNA molecular identifiers. The donors were split into four age groups: young (average around 15 years), middle-aged (39), aged (roughly 60) and long-lived (82). To avoid experimental bias, donors of different ages were distributed randomly across sequencing lanes. The study analyzed two additional independent replicas of 1 million unique cDNA reads from the same blood draw for two donors, one aged 18 to 29 and one aged 80 or older. The investigation overall reported the following: The percentage of naive T cells measured by flow cytometry correlated strongly with observed TCR beta diversity. As age increased, observed TCR beta diversity per million T cells dropped in a roughly linear way, and a significant reduction was already evident by age about 40. Bulk unsorted PBMC profiling prevented conclusive comparison of naive and antigen-experienced compartments. Donor CMV infection status was unknown, potentially confounding age-related changes in expanded clonotypes. Compared with the aged group, more naive CD4+ T cells, fewer expanded clones and increased TCR diversity were shown by the long-lived group, suggesting age selection. Estimates of total diversity based on one million sequenced T cells were considered lower bounds and underestimates.

The library was made by 5' RACE. TCRdb shows the sequencer as Illumina HiSeq 2500. A second PCR of roughly 7 to 12 cycles was performed with a sample-barcoded 5' primer and a J-beta primer mix. Each TCR beta cDNA molecule received a unique molecular identifier from a template-switch 5' adaptor carrying 12 random nucleotides. At least 3 million CDR3-containing paired-end reads were obtained from each sample. First-strand cDNA was synthesized from all RNA with the Mint cDNA synthesis kit, primed by a TRBC-specific oligonucleotide. After uracil-DNA glycosylase treatment, a first 18-cycle PCR used universal primers M1SS and BC2_uni_R on all cDNA. Per the original workflow: Each sample was normalized by randomly selecting 1 million high-quality reads, each carrying a distinct molecular identifier. Reads with shared molecular identifiers were discarded instead of being binned into consensus sequences. MiTCR, run with a Q25 quality threshold and the strictest error-elimination algorithm, handled CDR3 identification, clonotype clustering and error correction. A nonparametric unseen species model using Euler transformation provided a lower-bound estimate of total TCR beta diversity. The public reads were reprocessed in TCRdb via fastp at Q25 and MiXCR, keeping in-frame beta chains. Identical CDR3 protein sequences are pooled into one entry, listed with their most common genes and DNA. The V and J calls, along with clone size, are taken from TCRdb and not from the paper's own processing. This sample is represented by hundreds of thousands of distinct CDR3 sequences; around two fifths of them were singletons. The ten largest clonotypes hold approximately 31% of the sample.

Donors were under 40 systemically healthy Caucasian individuals from Russia aged roughly 6 to 95 years. Each donor gave around 9.8 milliliters of peripheral blood, collected into EDTA-treated Vacutainer tubes. Ficoll-Paque density-gradient centrifugation was used to isolate PBMCs, with at least 6.5 million per sample. Total RNA was extracted from PBMCs with Trizol reagent, with at least 6 micrograms obtained per sample. For every donor, an aliquot of PBMCs went through flow cytometry to measure the percentages of naive CD45RAhigh/CD27high T cells. For this chain, trimming is 4 bases at the V end and 1 base at the J end, and the number of junction bases without a gene match is 3. CDR1 and CDR2 are read off the germline V gene as SQVTM and ANQGSEA. There are 14 amino acids in the CDR3, from cysteine to phenylalanine inclusive. CDR3 DNA only is kept here, 42 bases in frame from base 1.

This TCR derives from an elderly man in good health. Sequences were obtained from blood. Recombination connected TRBV29-1 to TRBJ2-3; 9 central bases correspond to TRBD2. The sequence in DNA is TGCAGCGTTGGTAGCGGGGGACGCACAGATACGCAGTATTTT. The encoded protein is CSVGSGGRTDTQYF.